This T cell receptor (beta chain) was sequenced during a study of blood T cell repertoires in COVID-19. Across the whole study: Italy, Spain and the United States were the sources of the convalescent and acute COVID-19 samples. T cells, B-cell-depleted T cells, or PBMCs supplied cDNA or gDNA.

V was trimmed by 1 base and J by 5 bases, leaving 18 bases between them. This CDR3 comprises 17 residues. Germline CDR1 is LGHDT and CDR2 is YNNKEL (reference sequence). In the study's own analysis: Amplified reference gene primers provided the basis for estimating nucleated cell counts. Assay: immunoSEQ multiplex PCR; the TCRdb copy retains only in-frame clones and omits some. V and J calls and clone size are copied from that table; D and trimming were computed from the DNA. The sample records roughly 110,000 clones, about 90% being singletons. The receptor comes from a woman aged 25 to 39 with acute or convalescent COVID-19. The chain links TRBV3-1 (or the pseudogene TRBV3-2) to TRBJ2-4, with D tentatively TRBD2 (7 bases). The sample consisted of peripheral blood. The CDR3 reads CASSQAAGATFQNIQYF. CDR3 DNA sequence: TGTGCCAGCAGCCAAGCGGCGGGGGCAACCTTTCAAAACATTCAGTACTTC.